This record covers a single TCR beta chain. Original handling: The authors estimated nucleated cell counts from reference gene primer amplification. TCRdb's copy holds only in-frame clones and misses some; the assay was immunoSEQ multiplex PCR. From that table come the V and J calls and clone size; the DNA was used to work out D and trimming. This table holds about 110,000 clones, roughly 85% found once. The CDR3 has 14 amino acids. Trimming left V 3 bases short and J 2 bases short, with 9 bases between. Germline values: CDR1 SGHKS, CDR2 YYEKEE (reference sequence). The sample originates from a study of blood T cell repertoires in COVID-19. As for the study in general: Acute and convalescent COVID-19 specimens originated in the United States, Italy and Spain. In each case, the material was cDNA or gDNA derived from T cells, B-cell-depleted T cells, or PBMCs.

The rearrangement joins TRBV5-5 to TRBJ1-3; TRBD1 might be the D (6 bases). The sample taken for sequencing was peripheral blood. This TCR derives from a human donor in a cohort sampled during active COVID-19. Here the CDR3 DNA reads TGTGCCAGCAGCTCGACAGGACCTGGAAACACCATATATTTT. Residues: CASSSTGPGNTIYF.